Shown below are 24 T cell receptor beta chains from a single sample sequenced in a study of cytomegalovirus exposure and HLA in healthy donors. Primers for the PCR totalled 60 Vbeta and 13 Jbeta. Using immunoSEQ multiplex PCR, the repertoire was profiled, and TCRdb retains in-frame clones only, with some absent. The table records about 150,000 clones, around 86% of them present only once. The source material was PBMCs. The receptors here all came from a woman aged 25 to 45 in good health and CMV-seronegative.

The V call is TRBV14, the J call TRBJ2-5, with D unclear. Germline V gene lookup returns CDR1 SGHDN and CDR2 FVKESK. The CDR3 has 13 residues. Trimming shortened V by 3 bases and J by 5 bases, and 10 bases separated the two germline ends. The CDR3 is CASSQFLSETQYF. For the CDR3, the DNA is TGTGCCAGCAGCCAGTTTCTTTCGGAGACCCAGTACTTC.

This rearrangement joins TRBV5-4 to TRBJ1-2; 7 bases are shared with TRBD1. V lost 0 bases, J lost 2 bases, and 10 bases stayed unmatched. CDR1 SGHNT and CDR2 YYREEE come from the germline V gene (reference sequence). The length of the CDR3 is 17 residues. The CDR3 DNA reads TGTGCCAGCAGCTTGGGTGGCGGGTCAGGGGGAAACTATGGCTACACCTTC. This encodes CASSLGGGSGGNYGYTF.

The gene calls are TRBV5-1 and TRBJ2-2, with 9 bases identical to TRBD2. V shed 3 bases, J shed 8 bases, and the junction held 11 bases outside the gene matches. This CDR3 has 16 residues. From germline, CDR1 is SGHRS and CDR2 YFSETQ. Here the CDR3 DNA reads TGCGCCAGCAGCTACCAGGGACTAGCAGGGGTAGGGGAGCTGTTTTTT. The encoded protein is CASSYQGLAGVGELFF.

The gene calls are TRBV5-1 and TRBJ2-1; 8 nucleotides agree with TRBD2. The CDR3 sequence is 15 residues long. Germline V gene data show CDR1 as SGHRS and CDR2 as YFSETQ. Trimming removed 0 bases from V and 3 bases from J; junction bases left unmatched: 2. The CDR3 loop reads CASSLAGGDYNEQFF. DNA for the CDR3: TGCGCCAGCAGCTTGGCGGGGGGGGACTACAATGAGCAGTTCTTC.

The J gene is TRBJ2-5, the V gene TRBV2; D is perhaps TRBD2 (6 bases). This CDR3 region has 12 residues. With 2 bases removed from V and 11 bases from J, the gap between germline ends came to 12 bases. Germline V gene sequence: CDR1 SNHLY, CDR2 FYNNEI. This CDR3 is CASSESTGEQYF. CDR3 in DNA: TGTGCCAGCAGTGAATCGACGGGAGAGCAGTACTTC. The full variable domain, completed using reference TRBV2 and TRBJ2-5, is EPEVTQTPSHQVTQMGQEVILRCVPISNHLYFYWYRQILGQKVEFLVSFYNNEISEKSEIFDDQFSVERPDGSNFTLKIRSTKLEDSAMYFCASSESTGEQYFGPGTRLLVL.

CDR3 nucleotide sequence: TGTGCCAGCAGCCCAAATTCCCGACAGGGAAGGATTGGAAACACCATATATTTT. Translating it yields CASSPNSRQGRIGNTIYF. The chain uses TRBV27 and TRBJ1-3; 7 positions agree with TRBD1. V shed 6 bases and J 3 bases; nucleotides not matched to a gene: 17. Germline V lookup: CDR1 MNHEY, CDR2 SMNVEV (reference sequence). The CDR3 has 18 amino acids.

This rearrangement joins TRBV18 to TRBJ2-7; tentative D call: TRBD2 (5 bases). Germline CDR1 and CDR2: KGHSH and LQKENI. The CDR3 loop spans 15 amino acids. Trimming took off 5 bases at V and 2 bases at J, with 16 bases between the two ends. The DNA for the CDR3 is TGTGCCAGCTCAACCGCCGACTCGGGGACCTACGAGCAGTACTTC. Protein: CASSTADSGTYEQYF.

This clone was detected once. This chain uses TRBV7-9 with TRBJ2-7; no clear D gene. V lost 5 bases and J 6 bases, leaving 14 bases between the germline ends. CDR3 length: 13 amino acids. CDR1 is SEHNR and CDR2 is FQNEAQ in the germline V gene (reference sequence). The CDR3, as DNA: TGTGCCAGCAGCCCCCTCGCGTCTCCCGAGCAGTACTTC. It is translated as CASSPLASPEQYF.

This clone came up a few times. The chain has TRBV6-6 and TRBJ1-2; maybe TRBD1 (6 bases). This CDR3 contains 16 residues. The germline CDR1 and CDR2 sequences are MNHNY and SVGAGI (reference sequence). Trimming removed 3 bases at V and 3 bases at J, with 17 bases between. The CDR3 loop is CASSYTRPRGHYGYTF. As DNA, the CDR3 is TGTGCCAGCAGTTATACCCGCCCCAGGGGCCACTATGGCTACACCTTC.

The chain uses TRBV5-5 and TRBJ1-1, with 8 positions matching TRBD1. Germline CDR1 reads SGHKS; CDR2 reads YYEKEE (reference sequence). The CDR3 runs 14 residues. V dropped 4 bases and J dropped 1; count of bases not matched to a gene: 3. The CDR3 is CASSVGQGNTEAFF. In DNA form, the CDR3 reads TGTGCCAGCAGCGTAGGACAGGGGAACACTGAAGCTTTCTTT.

The CDR3 bases are TGTGCCAGCAGCTTGTCCAGGGTCGGGACCCAGTACTTC. Protein: CASSLSRVGTQYF. The V gene is TRBV11-2, the J gene TRBJ2-5; tentatively, D is TRBD1 (5 bases). This CDR3 has 13 amino acids. Germline CDR1 is SGHAT and CDR2 is FQNNGV. Trimming took off 3 bases at V and 7 bases at J, with 12 bases between the two ends.

The CDR3 loop reads CASTDWTVGAGEQYF. As DNA, the CDR3 is TGTGCCAGCACCGACTGGACCGTAGGAGCAGGGGAGCAGTACTTC. This sequence joins TRBV2 and TRBJ2-7; tentative D call: TRBD1 (5 bases). The CDR3 sequence is 15 residues long. The germline V and J ends were trimmed by 7 bases and 7 bases, with 23 bases remaining between them. Germline lookup yields CDR1 SNHLY and CDR2 FYNNEI.

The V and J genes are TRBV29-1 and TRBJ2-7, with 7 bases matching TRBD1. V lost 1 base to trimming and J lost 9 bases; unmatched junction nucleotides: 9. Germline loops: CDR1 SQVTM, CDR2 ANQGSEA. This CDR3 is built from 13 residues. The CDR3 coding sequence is TGCAGCGTTGAAGTTCAGCAGGGGGAACGGCAGTACTTC. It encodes CSVEVQQGERQYF.

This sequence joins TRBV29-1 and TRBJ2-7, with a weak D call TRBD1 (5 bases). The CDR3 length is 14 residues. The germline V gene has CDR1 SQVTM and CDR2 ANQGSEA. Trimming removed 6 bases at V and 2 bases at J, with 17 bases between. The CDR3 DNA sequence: TGCAGCGTCCCCCGGCCAGGGAATCCCTACGAGCAGTACTTC. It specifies CSVPRPGNPYEQYF.

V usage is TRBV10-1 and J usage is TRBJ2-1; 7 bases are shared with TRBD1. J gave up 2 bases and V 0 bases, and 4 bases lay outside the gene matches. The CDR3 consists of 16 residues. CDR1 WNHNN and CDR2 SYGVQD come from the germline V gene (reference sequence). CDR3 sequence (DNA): TGCGCCAGCAGTGAGTCGACAGGGCCGGCCTACAATGAGCAGTTCTTC. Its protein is CASSESTGPAYNEQFF.

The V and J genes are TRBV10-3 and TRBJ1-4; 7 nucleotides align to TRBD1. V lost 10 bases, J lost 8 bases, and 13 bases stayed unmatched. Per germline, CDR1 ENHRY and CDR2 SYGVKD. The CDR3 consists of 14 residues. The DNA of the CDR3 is TGTGCCACCAACAGGGGAGGAACTGAGGAAAAACTGTTTTTT. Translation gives CATNRGGTEEKLFF.

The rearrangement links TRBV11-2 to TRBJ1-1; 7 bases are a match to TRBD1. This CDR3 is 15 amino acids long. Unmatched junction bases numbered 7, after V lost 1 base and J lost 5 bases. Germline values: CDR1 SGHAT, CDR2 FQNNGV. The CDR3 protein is CASSLGVTGRTEAFF. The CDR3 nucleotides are TGTGCCAGCAGCTTAGGGGTGACAGGGCGAACTGAAGCTTTCTTT.

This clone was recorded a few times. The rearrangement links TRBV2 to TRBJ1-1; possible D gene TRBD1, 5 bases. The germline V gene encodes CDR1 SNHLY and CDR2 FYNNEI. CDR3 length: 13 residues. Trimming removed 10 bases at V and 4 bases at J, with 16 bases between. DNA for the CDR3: TGTGCCAAAGACGGACCCCAGGGCACTGAAGCTTTCTTT. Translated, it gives CAKDGPQGTEAFF.

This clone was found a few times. The DNA for the CDR3 is TGTGCCAGCAGCGAGGCTAACACTGAAGCTTTCTTT. It encodes CASSEANTEAFF. This chain joins TRBV5-4 and TRBJ1-1; D ambiguous. Germline values: CDR1 SGHNT, CDR2 YYREEE (reference sequence). The CDR3 covers 12 residues. V was cut by 4 bases and J by 2 bases, with 6 bases left in between.

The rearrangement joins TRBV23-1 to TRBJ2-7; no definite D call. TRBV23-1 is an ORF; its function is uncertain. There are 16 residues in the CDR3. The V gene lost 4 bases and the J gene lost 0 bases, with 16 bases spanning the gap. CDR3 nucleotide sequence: TGCGCCAGCAGTCCCCCCGCAGGCGAGAACTCCTACGAGCAGTACTTC. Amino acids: CASSPPAGENSYEQYF.

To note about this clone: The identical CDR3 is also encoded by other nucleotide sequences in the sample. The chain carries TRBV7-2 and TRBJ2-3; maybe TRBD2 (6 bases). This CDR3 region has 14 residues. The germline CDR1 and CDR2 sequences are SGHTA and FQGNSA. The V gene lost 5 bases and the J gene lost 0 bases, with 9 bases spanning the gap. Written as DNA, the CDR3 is TGTGCCAGCAGCCCAGGGACTAGCACAGATACGCAGTATTTT. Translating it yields CASSPGTSTDTQYF. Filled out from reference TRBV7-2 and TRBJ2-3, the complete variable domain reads GAGVSQSPSNKVTEKGKDVELRCDPISGHTALYWYRQSLGQGLEFLIYFQGNSAPDKSGLPSDRFSAERTGGSVSTLTIQRTQQEDSAVYLCASSPGTSTDTQYFGPGTRLTVL.

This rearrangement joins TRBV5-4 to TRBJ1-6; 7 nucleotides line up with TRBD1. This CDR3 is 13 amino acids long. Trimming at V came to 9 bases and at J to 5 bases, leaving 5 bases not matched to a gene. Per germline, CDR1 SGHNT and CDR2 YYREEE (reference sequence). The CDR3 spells CATRDSNNSPLHF. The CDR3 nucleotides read TGTGCCACCCGGGACAGCAATAATTCACCCCTCCACTTT.

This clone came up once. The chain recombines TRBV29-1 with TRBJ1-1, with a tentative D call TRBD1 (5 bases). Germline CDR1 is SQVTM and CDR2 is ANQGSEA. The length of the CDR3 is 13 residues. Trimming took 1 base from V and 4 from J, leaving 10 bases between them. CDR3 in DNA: TGCAGCGTTGAAGTTGGAGGGACCACTGAAGCTTTCTTT. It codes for CSVEVGGTTEAFF. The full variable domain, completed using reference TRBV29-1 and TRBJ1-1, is SAVISQKPSRDICQRGTSLTIQCQVDSQVTMMFWYRQQPGQSLTLIATANQGSEATYESGFVIDKFPISRPNLTFSTLTVSNMSPEDSSIYLCSVEVGGTTEAFFGQGTRLTVV.

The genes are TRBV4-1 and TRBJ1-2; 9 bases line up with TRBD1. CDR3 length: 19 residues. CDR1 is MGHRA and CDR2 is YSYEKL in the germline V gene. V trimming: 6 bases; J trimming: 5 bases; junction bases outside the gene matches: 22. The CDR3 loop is CASRLGGQGYISSFYGYTF. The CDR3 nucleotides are TGCGCCAGCAGACTAGGGGGACAGGGTTATATCTCCAGTTTTTATGGCTACACCTTC.